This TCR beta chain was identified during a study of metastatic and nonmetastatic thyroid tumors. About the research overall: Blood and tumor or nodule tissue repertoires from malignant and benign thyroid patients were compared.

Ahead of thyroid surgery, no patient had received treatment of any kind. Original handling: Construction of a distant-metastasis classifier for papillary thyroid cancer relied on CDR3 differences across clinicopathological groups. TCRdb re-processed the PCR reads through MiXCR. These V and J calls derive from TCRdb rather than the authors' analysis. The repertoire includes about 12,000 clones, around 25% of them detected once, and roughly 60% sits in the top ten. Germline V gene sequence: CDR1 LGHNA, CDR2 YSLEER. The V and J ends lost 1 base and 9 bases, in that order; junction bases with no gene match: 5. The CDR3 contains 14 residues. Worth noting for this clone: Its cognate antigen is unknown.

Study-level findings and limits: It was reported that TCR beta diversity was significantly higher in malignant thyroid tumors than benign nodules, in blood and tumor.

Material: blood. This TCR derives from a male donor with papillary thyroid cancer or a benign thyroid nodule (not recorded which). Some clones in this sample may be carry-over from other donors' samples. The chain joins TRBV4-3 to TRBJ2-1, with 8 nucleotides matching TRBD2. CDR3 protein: CASSQGAGGGEQFF. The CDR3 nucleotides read TGCGCCAGCAGCCAAGGGGCGGGAGGTGGTGAGCAGTTCTTC.